This T cell receptor beta chain was captured in a study of shared clonotypes between healthy human individuals. Per sorted-subset replicate PCR, input was approximately 0.2 ug DNA, representing tens of thousands of T cell genomes. Assay used: immunoSEQ multiplex PCR; TCRdb lists only in-frame clones, some missing. The sample lists hundreds of thousands of clones; around 97% were seen once. The J segment lost 1 base and the V segment lost 8 bases, leaving 8 bases of the junction unmatched. The CDR3 length is 15 residues. The germline V gene encodes CDR1 MDHEN and CDR2 SYDVKM. Among the donors, all were Caucasian adults who lived in Nashville, Tennessee.

The sequenced material came from naive CD4+ T cells sorted from blood. Regarding subset: CD45RA+ positively selected. This chain uses TRBV28 with TRBJ1-2; 9 bases agree with TRBD1. The sequence was collected from a woman aged 30 to 39 in good health. Written as DNA, the CDR3 is TGTGCCAGCGTCGAGGGACAGGGAGTTAACTATGGCTACACCTTC. It is translated as CASVEGQGVNYGYTF.